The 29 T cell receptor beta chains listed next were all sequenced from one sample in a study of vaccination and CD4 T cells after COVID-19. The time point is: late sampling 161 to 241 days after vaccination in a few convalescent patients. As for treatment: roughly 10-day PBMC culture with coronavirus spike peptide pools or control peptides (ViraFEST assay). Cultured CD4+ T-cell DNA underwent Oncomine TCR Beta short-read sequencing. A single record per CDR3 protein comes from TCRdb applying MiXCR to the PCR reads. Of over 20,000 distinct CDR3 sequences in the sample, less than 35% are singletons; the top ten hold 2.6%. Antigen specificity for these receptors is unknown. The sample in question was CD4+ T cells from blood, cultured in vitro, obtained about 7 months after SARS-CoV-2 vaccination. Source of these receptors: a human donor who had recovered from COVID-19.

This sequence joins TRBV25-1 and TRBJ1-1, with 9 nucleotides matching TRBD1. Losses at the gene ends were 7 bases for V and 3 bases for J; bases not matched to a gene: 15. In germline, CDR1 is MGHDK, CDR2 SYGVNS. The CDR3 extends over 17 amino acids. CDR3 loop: CASTKGYRGQVDTEAFF. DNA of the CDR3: TGTGCCAGCACCAAGGGGTACAGGGGGCAAGTCGACACTGAAGCTTTCTTT.

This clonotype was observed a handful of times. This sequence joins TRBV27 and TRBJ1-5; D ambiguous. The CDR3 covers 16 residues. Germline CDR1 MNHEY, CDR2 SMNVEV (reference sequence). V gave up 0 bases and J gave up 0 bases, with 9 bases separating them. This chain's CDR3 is CASSLSSGYSNQPQHF. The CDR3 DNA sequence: TGTGCCAGCAGTTTATCGTCAGGCTATAGCAATCAGCCCCAGCATTTT.

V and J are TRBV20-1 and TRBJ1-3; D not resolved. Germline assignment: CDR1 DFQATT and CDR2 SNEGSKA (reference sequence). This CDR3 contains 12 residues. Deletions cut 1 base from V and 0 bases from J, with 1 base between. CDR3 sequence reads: CSARGSGNTIYF. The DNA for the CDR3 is TGCAGTGCTAGAGGCTCTGGAAACACCATATATTTT.

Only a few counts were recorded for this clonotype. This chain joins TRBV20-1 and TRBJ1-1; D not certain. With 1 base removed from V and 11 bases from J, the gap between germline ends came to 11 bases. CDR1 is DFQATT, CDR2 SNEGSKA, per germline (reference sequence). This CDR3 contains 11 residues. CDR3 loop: CSARGAEKAFF. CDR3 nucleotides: TGCAGTGCTAGAGGGGCCGAGAAGGCTTTCTTT.

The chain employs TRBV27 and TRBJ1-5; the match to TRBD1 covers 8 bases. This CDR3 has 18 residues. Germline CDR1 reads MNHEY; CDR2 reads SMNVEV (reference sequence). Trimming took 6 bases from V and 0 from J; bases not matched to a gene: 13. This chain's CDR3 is CASSPSGTGPYSNQPQHF. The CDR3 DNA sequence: TGTGCCAGCAGCCCGAGTGGGACAGGACCTTATAGCAATCAGCCCCAGCATTTT.

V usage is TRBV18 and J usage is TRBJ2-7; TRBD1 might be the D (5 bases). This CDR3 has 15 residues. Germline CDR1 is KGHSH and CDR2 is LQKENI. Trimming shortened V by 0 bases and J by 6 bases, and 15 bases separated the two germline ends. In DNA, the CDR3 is TGTGCCAGCTCACCACCGACAGTTTCAATGGGCGAGCAGTACTTC. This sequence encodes CASSPPTVSMGEQYF.

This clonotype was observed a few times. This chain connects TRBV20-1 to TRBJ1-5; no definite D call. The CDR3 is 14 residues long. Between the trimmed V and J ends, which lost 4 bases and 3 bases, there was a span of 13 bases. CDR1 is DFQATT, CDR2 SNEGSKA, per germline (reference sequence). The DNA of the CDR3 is TGCAGTGCTACCCCTGGAGGGTCCAATCAGCCCCAGCATTTT. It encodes CSATPGGSNQPQHF.

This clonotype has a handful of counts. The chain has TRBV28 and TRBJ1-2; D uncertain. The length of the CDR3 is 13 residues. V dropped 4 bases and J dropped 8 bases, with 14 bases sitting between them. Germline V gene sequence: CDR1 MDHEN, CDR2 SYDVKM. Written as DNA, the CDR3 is TGTGCCAGCAGTTCATCCCGGGATTGGGGCTACACCTTC. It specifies CASSSSRDWGYTF.

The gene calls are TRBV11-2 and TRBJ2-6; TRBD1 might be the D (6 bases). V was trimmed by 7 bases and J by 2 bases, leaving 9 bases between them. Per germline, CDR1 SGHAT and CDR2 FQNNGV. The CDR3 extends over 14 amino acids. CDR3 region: CASTRGAGANVLTF. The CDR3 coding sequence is TGTGCCAGCACCAGGGGCGCTGGGGCCAACGTCCTGACTTTC. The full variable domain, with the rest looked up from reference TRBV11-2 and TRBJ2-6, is EAGVAQSPRYKIIEKRQSVAFWCNPISGHATLYWYQQILGQGPKLLIQFQNNGVVDDSQLPKDRFSAERLKGVDSTLKIQPAKLEDSAVYLCASTRGAGANVLTFGAGSRLTVL.

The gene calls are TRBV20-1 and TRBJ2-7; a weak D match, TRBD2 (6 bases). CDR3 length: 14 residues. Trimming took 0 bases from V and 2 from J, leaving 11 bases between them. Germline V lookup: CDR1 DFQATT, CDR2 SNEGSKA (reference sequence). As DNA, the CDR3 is TGCAGTGCTAGAGACCCGGGACTTACCTACGAGCAGTACTTC. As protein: CSARDPGLTYEQYF.

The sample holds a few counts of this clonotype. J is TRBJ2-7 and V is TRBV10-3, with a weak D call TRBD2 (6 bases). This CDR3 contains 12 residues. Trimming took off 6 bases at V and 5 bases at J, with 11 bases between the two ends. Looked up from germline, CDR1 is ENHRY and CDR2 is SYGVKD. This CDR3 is CAISLGGDEQYF. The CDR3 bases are TGTGCCATCAGCCTTGGAGGGGACGAGCAGTACTTC.

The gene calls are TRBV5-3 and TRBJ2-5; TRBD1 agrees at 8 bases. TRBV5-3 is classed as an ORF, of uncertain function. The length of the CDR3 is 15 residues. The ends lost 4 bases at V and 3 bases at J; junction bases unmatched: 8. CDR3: CARSTSDREEETQYF. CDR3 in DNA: TGTGCCAGAAGCACGTCGGACAGGGAGGAAGAGACCCAGTACTTC.

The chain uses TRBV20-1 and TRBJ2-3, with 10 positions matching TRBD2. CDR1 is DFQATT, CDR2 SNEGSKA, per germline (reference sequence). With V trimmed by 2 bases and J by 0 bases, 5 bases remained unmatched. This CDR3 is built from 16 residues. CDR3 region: CSARPLTSGSTDTQYF. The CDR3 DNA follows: TGCAGTGCTAGACCCTTGACTAGCGGGAGCACAGATACGCAGTATTTT.

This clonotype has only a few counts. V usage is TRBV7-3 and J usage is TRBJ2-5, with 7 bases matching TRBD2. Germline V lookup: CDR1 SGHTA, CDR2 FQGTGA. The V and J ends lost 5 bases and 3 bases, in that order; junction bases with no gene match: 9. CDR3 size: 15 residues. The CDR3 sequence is CASSPRTRSKETQYF. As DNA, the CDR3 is TGTGCCAGCAGCCCCCGGACTAGGTCTAAAGAGACCCAGTACTTC.

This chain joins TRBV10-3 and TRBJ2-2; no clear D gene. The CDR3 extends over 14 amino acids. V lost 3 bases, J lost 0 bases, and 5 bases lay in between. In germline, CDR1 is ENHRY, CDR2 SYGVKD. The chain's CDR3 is CAISEVPNTGELFF. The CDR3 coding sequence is TGTGCCATCAGTGAAGTACCGAACACCGGGGAGCTGTTTTTT.

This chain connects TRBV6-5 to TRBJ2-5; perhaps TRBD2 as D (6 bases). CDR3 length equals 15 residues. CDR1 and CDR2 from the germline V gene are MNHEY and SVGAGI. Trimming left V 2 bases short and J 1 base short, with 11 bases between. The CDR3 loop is CASSYRAAGQETQYF. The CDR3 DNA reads TGTGCCAGCAGTTACCGGGCAGCGGGCCAAGAGACCCAGTACTTC.

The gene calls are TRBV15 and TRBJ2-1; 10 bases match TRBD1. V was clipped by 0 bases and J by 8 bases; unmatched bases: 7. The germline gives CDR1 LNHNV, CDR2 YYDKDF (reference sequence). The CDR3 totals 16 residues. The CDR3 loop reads CATSRDSRQGAHEQFF. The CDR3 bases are TGTGCCACCAGCAGAGATTCGAGACAGGGGGCCCATGAGCAGTTCTTC.

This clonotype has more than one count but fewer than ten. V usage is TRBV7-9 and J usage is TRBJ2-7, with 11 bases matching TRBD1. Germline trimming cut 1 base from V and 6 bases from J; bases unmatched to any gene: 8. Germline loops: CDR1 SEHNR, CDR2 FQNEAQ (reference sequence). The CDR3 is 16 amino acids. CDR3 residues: CASSLGTGGAGREQYF. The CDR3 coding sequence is TGTGCCAGCAGCTTAGGGACAGGGGGCGCCGGGCGCGAGCAGTACTTC.

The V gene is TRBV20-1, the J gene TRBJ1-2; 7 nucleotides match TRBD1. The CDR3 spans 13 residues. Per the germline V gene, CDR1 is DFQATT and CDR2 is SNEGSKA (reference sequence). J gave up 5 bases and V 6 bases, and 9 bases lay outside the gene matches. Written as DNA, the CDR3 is TGCAGTGCAACAGGGGCCCGCGGTTATGGCTACACCTTC. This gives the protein CSATGARGYGYTF.

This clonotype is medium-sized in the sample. Here the CDR3 reads CASSLNSGSPEQYF. DNA for the CDR3: TGTGCCAGCAGCTTAAACTCAGGTTCACCCGAGCAGTACTTC. V usage is TRBV7-9 and J usage is TRBJ2-7; D ambiguous. Trimming removed 2 bases from V and 6 bases from J, with 14 bases in between. The CDR3 runs to 14 residues. Germline V gives CDR1 SEHNR, CDR2 FQNEAQ (reference sequence). Using reference TRBV7-9 and TRBJ2-7 for the parts outside the CDR3, the full variable domain is DTGVSQNPRHKITKRGQNVTFRCDPISEHNRLYWYRQTLGQGPEFLTYFQNEAQLEKSRLLSDRFSAERPKGSFSTLEIQRTEQGDSAMYLCASSLNSGSPEQYFGPGTRLTVT.

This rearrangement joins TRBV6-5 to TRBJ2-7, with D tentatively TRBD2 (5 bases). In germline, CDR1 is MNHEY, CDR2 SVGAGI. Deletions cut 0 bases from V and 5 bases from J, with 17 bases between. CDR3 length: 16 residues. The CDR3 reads CASSYSIHGGPNEQYF. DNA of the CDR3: TGTGCCAGCAGTTACTCGATTCACGGCGGGCCGAACGAGCAGTACTTC.

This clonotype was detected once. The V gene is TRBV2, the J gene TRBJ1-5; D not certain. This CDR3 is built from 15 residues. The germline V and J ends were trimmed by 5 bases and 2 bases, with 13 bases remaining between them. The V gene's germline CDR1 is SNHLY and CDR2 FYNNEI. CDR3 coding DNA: TGTGCCAGCAGTCCTAGGTGGTCCGGCAATCAGCCCCAGCATTTT. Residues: CASSPRWSGNQPQHF.

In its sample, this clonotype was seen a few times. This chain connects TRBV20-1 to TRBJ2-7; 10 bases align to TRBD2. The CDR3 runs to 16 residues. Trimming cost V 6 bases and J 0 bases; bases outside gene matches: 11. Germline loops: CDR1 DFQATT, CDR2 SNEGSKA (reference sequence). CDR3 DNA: TGCAGTGCCCGCACCGGACTAGCGGCAAGCTCCTACGAGCAGTACTTC. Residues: CSARTGLAASSYEQYF.

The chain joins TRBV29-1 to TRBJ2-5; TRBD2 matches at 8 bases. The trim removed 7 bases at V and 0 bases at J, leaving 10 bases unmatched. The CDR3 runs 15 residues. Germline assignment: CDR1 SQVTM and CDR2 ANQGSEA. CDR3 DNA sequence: TGCAGCGCCCGACCGGTAGCGGGAAACCAAGAGACCCAGTACTTC. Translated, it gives CSARPVAGNQETQYF.

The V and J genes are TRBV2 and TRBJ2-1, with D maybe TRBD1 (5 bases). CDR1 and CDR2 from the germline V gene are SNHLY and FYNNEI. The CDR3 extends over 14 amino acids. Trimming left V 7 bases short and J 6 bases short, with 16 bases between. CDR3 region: CASKVTVLGNEQFF. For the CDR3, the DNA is TGTGCCAGCAAGGTGACAGTTCTTGGCAATGAGCAGTTCTTC.

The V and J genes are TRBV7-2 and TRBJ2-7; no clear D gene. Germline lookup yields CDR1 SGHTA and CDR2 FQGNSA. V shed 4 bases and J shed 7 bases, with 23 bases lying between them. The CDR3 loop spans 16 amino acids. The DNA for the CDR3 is TGTGCCAGCAGCTGGATGCCATTAGTCCGATCGGGTGAGCAGTACTTC. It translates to CASSWMPLVRSGEQYF.

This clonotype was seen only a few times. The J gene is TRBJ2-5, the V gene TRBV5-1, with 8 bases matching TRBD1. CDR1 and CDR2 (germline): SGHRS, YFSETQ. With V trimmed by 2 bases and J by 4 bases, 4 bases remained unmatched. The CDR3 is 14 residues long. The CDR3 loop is CASSFGQGAETQYF. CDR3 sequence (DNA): TGCGCCAGCAGCTTTGGACAGGGCGCAGAGACCCAGTACTTC.

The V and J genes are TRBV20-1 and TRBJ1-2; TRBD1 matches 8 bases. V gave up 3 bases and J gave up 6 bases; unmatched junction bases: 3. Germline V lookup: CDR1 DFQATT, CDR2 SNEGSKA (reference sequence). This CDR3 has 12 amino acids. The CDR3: CSARMTGDGYTF. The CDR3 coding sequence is TGCAGTGCTAGGATGACAGGGGATGGCTACACCTTC.

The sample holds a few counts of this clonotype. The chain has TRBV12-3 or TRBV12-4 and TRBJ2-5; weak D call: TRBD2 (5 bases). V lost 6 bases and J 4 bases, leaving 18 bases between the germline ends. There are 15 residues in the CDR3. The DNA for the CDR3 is TGTGCCAGCAGCATCGGAGGTGGGTTGGGAGAGACCCAGTACTTC. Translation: CASSIGGGLGETQYF.